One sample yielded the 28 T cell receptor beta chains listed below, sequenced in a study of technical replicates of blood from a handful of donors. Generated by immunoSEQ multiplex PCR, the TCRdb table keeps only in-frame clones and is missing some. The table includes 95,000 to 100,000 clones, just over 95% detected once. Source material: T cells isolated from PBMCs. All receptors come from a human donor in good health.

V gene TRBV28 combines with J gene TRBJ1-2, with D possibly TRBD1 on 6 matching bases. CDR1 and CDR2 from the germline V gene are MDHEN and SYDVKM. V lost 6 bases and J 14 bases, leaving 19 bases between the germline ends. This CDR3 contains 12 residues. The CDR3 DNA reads TGTGCCAGCAGCCCCCTGGGGGCCGTCTTGACCTTC. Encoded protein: CASSPLGAVLTF.

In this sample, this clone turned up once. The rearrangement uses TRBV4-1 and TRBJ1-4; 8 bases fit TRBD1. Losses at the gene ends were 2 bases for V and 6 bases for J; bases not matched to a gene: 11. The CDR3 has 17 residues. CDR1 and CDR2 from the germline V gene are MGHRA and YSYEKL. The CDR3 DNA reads TGCGCCAGCAGCCAAAGAGAACGGACAGGGAGGGATGAAAAACTGTTTTTT. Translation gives CASSQRERTGRDEKLFF.

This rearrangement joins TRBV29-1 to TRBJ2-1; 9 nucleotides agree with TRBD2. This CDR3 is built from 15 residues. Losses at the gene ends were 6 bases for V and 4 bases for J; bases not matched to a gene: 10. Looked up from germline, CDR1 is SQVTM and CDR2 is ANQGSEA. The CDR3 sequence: CSVTPNSGSYNEQFF. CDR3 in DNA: TGCAGCGTCACACCTAATAGCGGGAGTTACAATGAGCAGTTCTTC.

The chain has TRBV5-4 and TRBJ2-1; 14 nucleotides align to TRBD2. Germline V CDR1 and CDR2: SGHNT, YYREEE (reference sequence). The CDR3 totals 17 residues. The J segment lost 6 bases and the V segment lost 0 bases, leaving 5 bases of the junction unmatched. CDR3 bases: TGTGCCAGCAGCTTGGCCCCGGGACTAGCGGGAGTCAATGAGCAGTTCTTC. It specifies CASSLAPGLAGVNEQFF.

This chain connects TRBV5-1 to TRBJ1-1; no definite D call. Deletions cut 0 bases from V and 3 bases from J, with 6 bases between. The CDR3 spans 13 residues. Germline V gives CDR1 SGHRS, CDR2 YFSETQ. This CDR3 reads CASSLERDTEAFF. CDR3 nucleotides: TGCGCCAGCAGCTTGGAACGGGACACTGAAGCTTTCTTT.

The CDR3 loop is CSATNRAEQFF. The CDR3 nucleotides are TGCAGTGCGACAAACAGGGCTGAGCAGTTCTTC. The chain is built from TRBV20-1 and TRBJ2-1, with D perhaps matching TRBD1 (6 bases). Looked up from germline, CDR1 is DFQATT and CDR2 is SNEGSKA (reference sequence). The CDR3 covers 11 residues. V shed 6 bases and J shed 9 bases, with 12 bases lying between them.

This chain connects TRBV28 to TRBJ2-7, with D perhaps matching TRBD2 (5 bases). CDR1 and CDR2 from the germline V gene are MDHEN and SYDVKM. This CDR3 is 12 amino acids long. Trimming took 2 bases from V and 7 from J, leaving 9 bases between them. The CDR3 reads CASSLGSGEQYF. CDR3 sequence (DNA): TGTGCCAGCAGTTTAGGGTCGGGAGAGCAGTACTTC.

CDR3 bases: TGTGCCAGCAGCGTAGACGGGGTACTAACTTACGAGCAGTACTTC. Protein sequence: CASSVDGVLTYEQYF. The V call is TRBV9, the J call TRBJ2-7; tentative D call: TRBD2 (5 bases). The germline CDR1 and CDR2 sequences are SGDLS and YYNGEE. The CDR3 is 15 amino acids. Trimming removed 0 bases from V and 4 bases from J, with 14 bases in between. The full variable domain, rest sourced from reference TRBV9 and TRBJ2-7, is DSGVTQTPKHLITATGQRVTLRCSPRSGDLSVYWYQQSLDQGLQFLIQYYNGEERAKGNILERFSAQQFPDLHSELNLSSLELGDSALYFCASSVDGVLTYEQYFGPGTRLTVT.

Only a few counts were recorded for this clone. CDR3 protein: CASSPGWGGEKLFF. As DNA, the CDR3 is TGTGCCAGCAGCCCCGGCTGGGGAGGTGAAAAACTGTTTTTT. This rearrangement joins TRBV11-1 to TRBJ1-4, with D hard to call. Trimming took 5 bases from V and 7 from J, leaving 14 bases between them. This CDR3 region has 14 residues. CDR1 is SGHAT and CDR2 is FQDESV in the germline V gene (reference sequence).

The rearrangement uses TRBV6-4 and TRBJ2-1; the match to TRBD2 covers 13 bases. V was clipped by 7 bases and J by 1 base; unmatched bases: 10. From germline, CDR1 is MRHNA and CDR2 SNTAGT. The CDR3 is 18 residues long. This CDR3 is CASTLGLAGVASYNEQFF. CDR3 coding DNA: TGTGCCAGCACACTCGGACTAGCGGGAGTGGCGTCCTACAATGAGCAGTTCTTC.

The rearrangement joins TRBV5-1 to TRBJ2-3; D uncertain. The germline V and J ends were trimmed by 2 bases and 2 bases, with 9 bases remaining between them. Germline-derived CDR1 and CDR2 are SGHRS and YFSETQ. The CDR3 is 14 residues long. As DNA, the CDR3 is TGCGCCAGCAGCTTCACGCGGTTCACAGATACGCAGTATTTT. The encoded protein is CASSFTRFTDTQYF.

CDR3 in amino acids: CASSPILLAKNIQYF. The CDR3 nucleotides are TGTGCCAGCAGCCCGATCTTACTAGCCAAAAACATTCAGTACTTC. The V gene is TRBV28, the J gene TRBJ2-4; D is unclear. The CDR3 runs 15 residues. V lost 6 bases to trimming and J lost 0 bases, with 12 bases between them. Germline V lookup: CDR1 MDHEN, CDR2 SYDVKM. Filled out from reference TRBV28 and TRBJ2-4, the complete variable domain reads DVKVTQSSRYLVKRTGEKVFLECVQDMDHENMFWYRQDPGLGLRLIYFSYDVKMKEKGDIPEGYSVSREKKERFSLILESASTNQTSMYLCASSPILLAKNIQYFGAGTRLSVL.

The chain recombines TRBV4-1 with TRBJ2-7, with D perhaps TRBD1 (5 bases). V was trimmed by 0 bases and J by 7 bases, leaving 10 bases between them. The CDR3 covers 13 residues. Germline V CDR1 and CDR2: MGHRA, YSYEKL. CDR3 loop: CASSQEGSGEQYF. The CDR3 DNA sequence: TGCGCCAGCAGCCAAGAAGGTTCAGGGGAGCAGTACTTC.

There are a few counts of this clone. The CDR3 DNA sequence: TGCGCCAGCAGCCAAGTCAGGGGAGAGAGCCCTGAAGCTTTCTTT. Its protein product is CASSQVRGESPEAFF. This sequence joins TRBV4-1 and TRBJ1-1; tentative D call: TRBD1 (6 bases). Trimming took 1 base from V and 6 from J, leaving 15 bases between them. This CDR3 is built from 15 residues. From germline, CDR1 is MGHRA and CDR2 YSYEKL.

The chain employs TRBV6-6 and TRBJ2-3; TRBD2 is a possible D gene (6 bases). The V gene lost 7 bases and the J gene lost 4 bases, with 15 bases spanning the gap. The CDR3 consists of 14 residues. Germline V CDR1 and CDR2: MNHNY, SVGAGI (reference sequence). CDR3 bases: TGTGCCAGCAAGTTCGGGAGTGTGGCAGATACGCAGTATTTT. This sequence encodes CASKFGSVADTQYF.

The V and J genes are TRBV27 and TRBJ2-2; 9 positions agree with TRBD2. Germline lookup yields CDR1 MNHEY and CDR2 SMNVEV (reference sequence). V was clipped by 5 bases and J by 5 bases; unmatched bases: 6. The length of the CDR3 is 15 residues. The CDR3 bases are TGTGCCAGCAGTCTAAAGACTAGCGGAACCGGGGAGCTGTTTTTT. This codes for CASSLKTSGTGELFF.

CDR3 DNA sequence: TGCGCCAGCAGCCAGCTCATGGCCGGGACAGGGACCCGAGATACGCAGTATTTT. Translating gives CASSQLMAGTGTRDTQYF. The gene calls are TRBV4-1 and TRBJ2-3; 9 nucleotides align to TRBD1. The CDR3 is 18 amino acids. Germline CDR1 is MGHRA and CDR2 is YSYEKL. V lost 3 bases, J lost 5 bases, and 15 bases stayed unmatched.

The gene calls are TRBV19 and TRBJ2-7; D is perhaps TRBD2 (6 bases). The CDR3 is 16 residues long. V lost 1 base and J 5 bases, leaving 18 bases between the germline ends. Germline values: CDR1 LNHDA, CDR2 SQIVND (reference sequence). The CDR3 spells CASSIGYPGDDDEQYF. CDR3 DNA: TGTGCCAGTAGTATAGGGTACCCGGGGGATGACGACGAGCAGTACTTC.

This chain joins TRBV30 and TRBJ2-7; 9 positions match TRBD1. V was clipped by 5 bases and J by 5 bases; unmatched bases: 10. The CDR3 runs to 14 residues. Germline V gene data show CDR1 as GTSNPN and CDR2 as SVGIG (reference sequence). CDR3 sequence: CAWVNRGRRHEQYF. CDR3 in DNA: TGTGCCTGGGTAAACAGGGGGCGCCGTCACGAGCAGTACTTC.

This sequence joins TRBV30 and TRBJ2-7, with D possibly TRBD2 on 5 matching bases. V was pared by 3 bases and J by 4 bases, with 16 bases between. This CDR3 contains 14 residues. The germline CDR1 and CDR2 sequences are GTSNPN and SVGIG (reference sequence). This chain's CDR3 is CAWRPMEVGYEQYF. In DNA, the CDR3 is TGTGCCTGGAGACCCATGGAGGTAGGATACGAGCAGTACTTC.

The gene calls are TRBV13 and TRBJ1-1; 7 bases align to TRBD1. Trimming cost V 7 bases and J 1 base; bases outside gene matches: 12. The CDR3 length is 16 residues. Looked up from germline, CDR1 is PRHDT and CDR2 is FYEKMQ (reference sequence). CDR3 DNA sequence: TGTGCCAGCACCCCTTTCGCGGGACAGACGAACACTGAAGCTTTCTTT. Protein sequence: CASTPFAGQTNTEAFF.

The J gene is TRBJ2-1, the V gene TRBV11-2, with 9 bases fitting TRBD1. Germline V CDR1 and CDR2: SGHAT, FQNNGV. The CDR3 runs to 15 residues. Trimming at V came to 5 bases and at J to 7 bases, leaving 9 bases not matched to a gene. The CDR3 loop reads CASSPQGQGVNEQFF. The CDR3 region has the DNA TGTGCCAGCAGCCCCCAGGGACAGGGAGTAAATGAGCAGTTCTTC.

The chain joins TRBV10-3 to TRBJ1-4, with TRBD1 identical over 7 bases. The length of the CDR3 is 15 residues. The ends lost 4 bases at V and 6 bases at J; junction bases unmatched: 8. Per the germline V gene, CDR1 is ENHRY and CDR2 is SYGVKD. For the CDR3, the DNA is TGTGCCATCAGTGCTGGTAGGGGGCTTGATGAAAAACTGTTTTTT. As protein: CAISAGRGLDEKLFF.

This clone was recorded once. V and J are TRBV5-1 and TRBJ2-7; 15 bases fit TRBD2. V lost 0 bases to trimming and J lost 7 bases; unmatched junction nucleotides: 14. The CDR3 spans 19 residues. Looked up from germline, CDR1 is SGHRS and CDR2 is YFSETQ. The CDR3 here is CASSLGFVGTSGRKREQYF. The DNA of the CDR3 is TGCGCCAGCAGCTTGGGCTTCGTGGGGACTAGCGGGAGGAAACGGGAGCAGTACTTC.

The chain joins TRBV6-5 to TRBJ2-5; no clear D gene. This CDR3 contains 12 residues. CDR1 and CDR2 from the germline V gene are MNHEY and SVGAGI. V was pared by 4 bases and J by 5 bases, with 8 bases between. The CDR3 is CASSSGRETQYF. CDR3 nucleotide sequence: TGTGCCAGCAGTTCCGGCAGGGAGACCCAGTACTTC.

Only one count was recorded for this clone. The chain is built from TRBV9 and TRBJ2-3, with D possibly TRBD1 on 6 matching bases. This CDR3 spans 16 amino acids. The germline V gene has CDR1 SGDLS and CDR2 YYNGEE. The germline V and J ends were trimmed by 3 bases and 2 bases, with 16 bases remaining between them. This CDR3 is CASSGSQGLYTDTQYF. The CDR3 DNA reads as TGTGCCAGCAGCGGGAGTCAGGGGCTTTACACAGATACGCAGTATTTT.

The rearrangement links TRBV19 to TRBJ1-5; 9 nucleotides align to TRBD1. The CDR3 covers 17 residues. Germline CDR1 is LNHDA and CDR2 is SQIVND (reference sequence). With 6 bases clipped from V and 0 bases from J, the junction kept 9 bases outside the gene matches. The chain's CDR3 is CASSLTGTGYSNQPQHF. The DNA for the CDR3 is TGTGCCAGTAGCTTAACCGGGACAGGGTATAGCAATCAGCCCCAGCATTTT. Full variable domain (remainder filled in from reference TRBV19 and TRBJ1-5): DGGITQSPKYLFRKEGQNVTLSCEQNLNHDAMYWYRQDPGQGLRLIYYSQIVNDFQKGDIAEGYSVSREKKESFPLTVTSAQKNPTAFYLCASSLTGTGYSNQPQHFGDGTRLSIL.

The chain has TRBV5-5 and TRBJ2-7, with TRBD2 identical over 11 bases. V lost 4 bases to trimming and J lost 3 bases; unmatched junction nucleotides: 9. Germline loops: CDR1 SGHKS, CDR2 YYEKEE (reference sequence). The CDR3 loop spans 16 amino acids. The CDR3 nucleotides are TGTGCCAGCAGCGGAGGACTAGCGGGTATTCTCTACGAGCAGTACTTC. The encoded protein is CASSGGLAGILYEQYF.